The 10 T cell receptor beta chains reported below all come from one sample, sequenced in a study of metastatic and nonmetastatic thyroid tumors. All patients were untreated before thyroid surgery. MiXCR re-clonotyped the PCR reads for TCRdb. Here the sample spans about 56,000 clones, 25% to 30% being singletons. The specimen sequenced was blood. Receptor source: a female donor with papillary thyroid cancer or a benign thyroid nodule (not recorded which). Some clones in this sample may be carry-over from other donors' samples.

This clone was seen a few times. V and J are TRBV28 and TRBJ1-6, with a weak D call TRBD1 (6 bases). This CDR3 has 14 amino acids. Between the trimmed V and J ends, which lost 7 bases and 11 bases, there was a span of 18 bases. CDR1 MDHEN and CDR2 SYDVKM come from the germline V gene. CDR3 region: CASTTQGPYPPLHF. CDR3 nucleotide sequence: TGTGCCAGCACCACACAGGGCCCCTATCCACCCCTCCACTTT.

This clone was seen a few times. The V gene is TRBV2, the J gene TRBJ1-4; D ambiguous. Between the trimmed V and J ends, which lost 6 bases and 7 bases, there was a span of 15 bases. The CDR3 covers 14 residues. Germline lookup yields CDR1 SNHLY and CDR2 FYNNEI. The CDR3 reads CASSFDGRSEKLFF. CDR3 nucleotide sequence: TGTGCCAGCAGCTTCGATGGACGGAGTGAAAAACTGTTTTTT.

J is TRBJ1-1 and V is TRBV2; D is ambiguous. The CDR3 has 13 residues. Germline V gene data show CDR1 as SNHLY and CDR2 as FYNNEI. Between the trimmed V and J ends, which lost 6 bases and 0 bases, there was a span of 8 bases. In nucleotides, the CDR3 is TGTGCCAGCAGGCCGGGCCTGAACACTGAAGCTTTCTTT. It translates to CASRPGLNTEAFF.

The chain has TRBV6-6 and TRBJ1-1; possibly TRBD1 for D (6 bases). Trimming took off 3 bases at V and 2 bases at J, with 13 bases between the two ends. The germline V gene encodes CDR1 MNHNY and CDR2 SVGAGI (reference sequence). This CDR3 spans 15 amino acids. The CDR3 is CASSYNNRANTEAFF. The CDR3 DNA reads TGTGCCAGCAGTTATAATAACAGGGCAAACACTGAAGCTTTCTTT.

This chain uses TRBV5-4 with TRBJ2-7, with TRBD1 matching over 10 bases. Germline CDR1 is SGHNT and CDR2 is YYREEE (reference sequence). This CDR3 spans 14 amino acids. Trimming cost V 2 bases and J 5 bases; bases outside gene matches: 4. CDR3 sequence (DNA): TGTGCCAGCAGCTTAGGGGACAGGGGCGACGAGCAGTACTTC. Encoded protein: CASSLGDRGDEQYF.

In its sample, this clone was seen many times. The chain couples TRBV13 to TRBJ1-1; D is unclear. With 5 bases removed from V and 2 bases from J, the gap between germline ends came to 3 bases. Germline loops: CDR1 PRHDT, CDR2 FYEKMQ (reference sequence). The CDR3 contains 11 residues. The CDR3 loop reads CASSENTEAFF. CDR3 bases: TGTGCCAGCAGCGAAAACACTGAAGCTTTCTTT.

This clone was counted between two and nine times. This sequence joins TRBV12-3 or TRBV12-4 and TRBJ2-2, with 7 bases fitting TRBD2. This CDR3 comprises 15 residues. Unmatched junction bases numbered 7, after V lost 6 bases and J lost 3 bases. CDR3 sequence: CASRYSRGDTGELFF. In DNA form, the CDR3 reads TGTGCCAGCAGATACTCTCGGGGGGACACCGGGGAGCTGTTTTTT.

The genes are TRBV11-2 and TRBJ1-1; D not resolved. This CDR3 spans 15 amino acids. V was clipped by 5 bases and J by 0 bases, with 13 bases between them. Germline CDR1 is SGHAT and CDR2 is FQNNGV. The CDR3, as DNA: TGTGCCAGCAGCGAGCAAAGTTTAATGAACACTGAAGCTTTCTTT. Amino acids: CASSEQSLMNTEAFF.

This clone turned up a few times. The CDR3 coding sequence is TGTGCCAGCAGTCACAACAGGGGTGAGCAGTTCTTC. Its protein product is CASSHNRGEQFF. The genes are TRBV12-3 or TRBV12-4 and TRBJ2-1, with 7 bases that match TRBD1. V shed 5 bases, J shed 9 bases, and the junction held 4 bases outside the gene matches. This CDR3 region has 12 residues.

The sample holds a few counts of this clone. This rearrangement joins TRBV15 to TRBJ1-2; no reliable D call. This CDR3 is built from 14 residues. CDR1 and CDR2 (germline): LNHNV, YYDKDF (reference sequence). Trimming shortened V by 0 bases and J by 4 bases, and 9 bases separated the two germline ends. DNA for the CDR3: TGTGCCACCAGCAGAGAGTCGGCAGCCTATGGCTACACCTTC. Amino acid sequence: CATSRESAAYGYTF.